What follows is one T cell receptor (beta chain) and its context. V lost 1 base and J lost 3, with 5 bases in between. The CDR3 consists of 12 residues. CDR1 and CDR2 from the germline V gene are GTSNPN and SVGIG (reference sequence). The data are from a study of blood T cells in healthy people across ages. Alongside a J-beta primer mix, a sample-barcoded 5' primer served in a second PCR lasting roughly 6 to 11 cycles. TCRdb recomputed calls from the 5' RACE reads with MiXCR, one row per CDR3 protein. The sample contains 580,000 or so distinct CDR3 sequences, around half of which appear only once. Peripheral blood, about 9.8 milliliters per donor, was collected.

Sequencing input: blood. The rearrangement links TRBV30 to TRBJ2-3; the D is unclear. This TCR derives from a man at least 80 years old in good health. CDR3 nucleotides: TGTGCCTGGAGTGGATCTACAGATACGCAGTATTTT. The encoded protein is CAWSGSTDTQYF.